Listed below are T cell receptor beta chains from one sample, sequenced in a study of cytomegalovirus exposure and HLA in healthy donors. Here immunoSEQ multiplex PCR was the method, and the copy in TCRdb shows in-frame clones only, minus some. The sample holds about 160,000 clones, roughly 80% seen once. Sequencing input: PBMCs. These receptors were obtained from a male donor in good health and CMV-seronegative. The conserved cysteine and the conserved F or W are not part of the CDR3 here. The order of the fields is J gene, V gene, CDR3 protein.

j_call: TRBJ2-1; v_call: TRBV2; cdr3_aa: AKGGTGGVSYNEQF
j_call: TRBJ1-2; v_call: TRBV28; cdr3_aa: ASSLRGYGYT
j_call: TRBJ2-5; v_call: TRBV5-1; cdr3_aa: ASSWAGDETQY
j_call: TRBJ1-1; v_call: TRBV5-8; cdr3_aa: ASSLGTLNTEAF
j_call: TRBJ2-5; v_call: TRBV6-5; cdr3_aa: ASRTGQGAGTQY
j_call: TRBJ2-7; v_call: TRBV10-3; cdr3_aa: AISESTRRNNEQY
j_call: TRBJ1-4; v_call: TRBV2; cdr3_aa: ASSQGSNEKLF
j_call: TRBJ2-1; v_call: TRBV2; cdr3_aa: ASTGGLAPREQF
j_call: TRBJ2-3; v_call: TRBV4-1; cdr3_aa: ASSQDPSTDTQY
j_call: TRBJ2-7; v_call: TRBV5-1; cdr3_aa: ASRFVTGQGLEQY
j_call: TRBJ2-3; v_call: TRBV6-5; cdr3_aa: ASSYKESTDTQY
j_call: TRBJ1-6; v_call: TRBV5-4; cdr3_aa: ASSLAGLTYNSPLH
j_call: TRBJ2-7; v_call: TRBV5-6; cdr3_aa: ASSFRLAGAYEQY
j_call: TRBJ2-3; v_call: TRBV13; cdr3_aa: ASSPPPGGFADTQY
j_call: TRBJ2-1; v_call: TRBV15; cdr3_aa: ATSRDRSSSYNEQF
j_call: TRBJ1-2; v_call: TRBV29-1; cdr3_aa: SVESWGELYGYT